In this sample, the clone carrying this TCR beta chain turned up once. Its antigen is as yet unknown. Naive CD8 cells lacked CD45RO and underwent positive selection for CCR7, leaving out terminally differentiated effector memory CD45RA+ cells. Trimming left V 2 bases short and J 0 bases short, with 8 bases between. CDR1 SEHNR and CDR2 FQNEAQ come from the germline V gene (reference sequence). The CDR3 spans 16 residues. These data come from a study of shared clonotypes between healthy human individuals. Overall study context: Researchers assigned three CD4 naive, three CD4 memory, two CD8 naive and one CD8 memory plate to each donor.

Overall study findings and caveats: Naive CD4 clonotypes overlapped across several donors at roughly 5%.

The authors split each subset's genomic DNA evenly across several immunoSEQ plates. Clones were sequenced by immunoSEQ multiplex PCR, and TCRdb holds only the in-frame ones, with some missing. The repertoire has under 2,000,000 clones, around 96% of them found once; the top ten carry 0.95% to 1.5%. The receptor was derived from a man between 18 and 29 years old in good health. Source material: naive CD8+ T cells sorted from blood. J is TRBJ2-6 and V is TRBV7-9; D perhaps matches TRBD1 (5 bases). CDR3 sequence reads: CASSLPTVSGANVLTF. CDR3 coding DNA: TGTGCCAGCAGCTTACCGACAGTCTCTGGGGCCAACGTCCTGACTTTC.